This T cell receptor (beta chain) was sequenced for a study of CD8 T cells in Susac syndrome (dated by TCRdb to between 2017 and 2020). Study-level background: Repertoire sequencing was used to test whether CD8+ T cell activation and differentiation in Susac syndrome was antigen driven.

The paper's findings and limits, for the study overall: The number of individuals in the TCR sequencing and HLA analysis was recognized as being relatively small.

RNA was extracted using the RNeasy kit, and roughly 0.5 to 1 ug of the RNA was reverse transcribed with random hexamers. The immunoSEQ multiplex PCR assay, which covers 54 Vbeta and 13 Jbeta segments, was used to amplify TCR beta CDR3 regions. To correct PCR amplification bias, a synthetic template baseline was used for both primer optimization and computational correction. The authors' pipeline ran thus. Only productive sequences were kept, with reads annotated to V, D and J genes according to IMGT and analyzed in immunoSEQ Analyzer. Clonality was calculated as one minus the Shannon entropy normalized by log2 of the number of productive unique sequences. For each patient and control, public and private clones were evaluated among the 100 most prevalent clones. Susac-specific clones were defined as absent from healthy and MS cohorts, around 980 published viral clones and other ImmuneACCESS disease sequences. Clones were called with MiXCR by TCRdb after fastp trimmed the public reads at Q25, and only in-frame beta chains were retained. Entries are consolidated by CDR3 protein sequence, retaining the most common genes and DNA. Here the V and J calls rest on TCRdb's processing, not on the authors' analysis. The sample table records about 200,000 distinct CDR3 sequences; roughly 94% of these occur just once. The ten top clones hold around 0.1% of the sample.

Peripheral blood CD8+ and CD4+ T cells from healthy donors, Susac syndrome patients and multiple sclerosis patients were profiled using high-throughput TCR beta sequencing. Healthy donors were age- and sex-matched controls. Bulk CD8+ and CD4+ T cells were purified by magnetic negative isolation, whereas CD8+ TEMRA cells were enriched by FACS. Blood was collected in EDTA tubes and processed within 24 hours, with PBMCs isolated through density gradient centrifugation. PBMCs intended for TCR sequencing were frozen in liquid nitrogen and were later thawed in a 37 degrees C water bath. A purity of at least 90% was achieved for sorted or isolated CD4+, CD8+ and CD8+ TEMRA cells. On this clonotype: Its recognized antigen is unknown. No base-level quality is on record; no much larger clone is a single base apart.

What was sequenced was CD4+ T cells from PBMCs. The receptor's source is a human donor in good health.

The CDR3 in this case is CSGAGQAFGGYTF. Here is the DNA: TGCAGCGGGGCGGGACAGGCCTTTGGGGGCTACACCTTC. The rearrangement combines TRBV29-1 with TRBJ1-2; 8 bases in between match TRBD1. Compared with germline, V lacks 7 bases and J lacks 8 bases; bases without a gene match: 12. From its cysteine to its phenylalanine, the CDR3 spans 13 amino acids. The sequence is cut down to CDR3 DNA, 39 bases in frame from base 1. As encoded in the germline V gene, CDR1 is SQVTM while CDR2 is ANQGSEA.